The clone carrying this T cell receptor (beta chain) was picked up a small number of times. The data derive from a study of blood T cell repertoires in COVID-19. TCRdb's copy holds only in-frame clones and misses some; the assay was immunoSEQ multiplex PCR. Seen here are about 400,000 clones, roughly 88% observed once, and the top ten hold roughly 2%. V was pared by 0 bases and J by 2 bases, with 8 bases between. The CDR3 totals 16 residues. Per germline, CDR1 MNHEY and CDR2 SMNVEV (reference sequence). The sequence was collected from a middle-aged woman with acute COVID-19. Sequencing used PBMCs or T cells enriched from blood (not recorded which). This chain links TRBV27 with TRBJ2-6; D perhaps matches TRBD1 (6 bases). The CDR3 DNA sequence: TGTGCCAGCAGTTTATCACGGACAGCTGGGGCCAACGTCCTGACTTTC. This translates into CASSLSRTAGANVLTF.